The 22 T cell receptor beta chains in this list originate from one sample, sequenced in a study of blood T cell repertoires in COVID-19. Produced via immunoSEQ multiplex PCR; TCRdb's table is partial and in-frame only. This sample carries about 68,000 clones, approximately 89% of them seen once, and the ten largest clones take roughly 2.3%. Specimen: peripheral blood. These receptors were obtained from a human donor in a cohort sampled during active COVID-19.

The rearrangement joins TRBV5-1 to TRBJ1-6; TRBD1 agrees at 10 bases. Germline values: CDR1 SGHRS, CDR2 YFSETQ. The trim removed 4 bases at V and 7 bases at J, leaving 8 bases unmatched. The CDR3 extends over 16 amino acids. CDR3 nucleotides: TGCGCCAGCAGCGACTCCGGGACAGGGGCAAATTCACCCCTCCACTTT. Its translation is CASSDSGTGANSPLHF.

The chain couples TRBV28 to TRBJ2-7; 9 bases align to TRBD1. The ends lost 8 bases at V and 2 bases at J; junction bases unmatched: 7. The CDR3 covers 14 residues. The germline gives CDR1 MDHEN, CDR2 SYDVKM. The CDR3 sequence is CASHEGQGAYEQYF. The DNA for the CDR3 is TGTGCCAGCCACGAGGGACAGGGAGCCTACGAGCAGTACTTC.

J is TRBJ2-7 and V is TRBV5-1, with D possibly being TRBD2 (6 bases). The CDR3 consists of 11 residues. Germline V gene data show CDR1 as SGHRS and CDR2 as YFSETQ. V lost 4 bases, J lost 8 bases, and 10 bases lay in between. CDR3 residues: CASSAGLKQYF. CDR3 coding DNA: TGCGCCAGCAGCGCGGGGTTAAAGCAGTACTTC.

The chain is built from TRBV24-1 and TRBJ1-5; 9 bases line up with TRBD1. Losses at the gene ends were 9 bases for V and 5 bases for J; bases not matched to a gene: 10. The CDR3 is made up of 15 amino acids. Germline assignment: CDR1 KGHDR and CDR2 SFDVKD. The CDR3 nucleotides read TGTGCCACCGCTGACCCAGGACAGGGGTATCAGCCCCAGCATTTT. It codes for CATADPGQGYQPQHF.

This clone was picked up a small number of times. CDR3 sequence: CASSVNTGAGGNTIYF. The CDR3 region has the DNA TGTGCCAGCAGCGTCAATACAGGGGCAGGGGGAAACACCATATATTTT. The chain has TRBV9 and TRBJ1-3; 7 nucleotides line up with TRBD1. Per germline, CDR1 SGDLS and CDR2 YYNGEE. This CDR3 region has 16 residues. Germline trimming cut 2 bases from V and 4 bases from J; bases unmatched to any gene: 9.

This clone was seen a handful of times. The chain links TRBV7-9 to TRBJ1-2; 10 bases line up with TRBD1. CDR3 size: 13 residues. V shed 3 bases and J 8 bases; nucleotides not matched to a gene: 3. In germline, CDR1 is SEHNR, CDR2 FQNEAQ (reference sequence). CDR3 coding DNA: TGTGCCAGCAGCTTCGGGACAGGGGAAGGCTACACCTTC. Protein: CASSFGTGEGYTF. The full variable domain, with the rest looked up from reference TRBV7-9 and TRBJ1-2, is DTGVSQNPRHKITKRGQNVTFRCDPISEHNRLYWYRQTLGQGPEFLTYFQNEAQLEKSRLLSDRFSAERPKGSFSTLEIQRTEQGDSAMYLCASSFGTGEGYTFGSGTRLTVV.

The chain uses TRBV14 and TRBJ2-5, with D hard to call. Germline-derived CDR1 and CDR2 are SGHDN and FVKESK. The CDR3 is 15 residues long. V dropped 4 bases and J dropped 2 bases, with 14 bases sitting between them. In DNA, the CDR3 is TGTGCCAGCAGCCCGGCTTTGGGCAGACAAGAGACCCAGTACTTC. Its protein is CASSPALGRQETQYF.

The rearrangement uses TRBV7-9 and TRBJ2-7, with TRBD1 identical over 11 bases. V lost 1 base, J lost 6 bases, and 8 bases stayed unmatched. CDR3 size: 16 residues. Germline values: CDR1 SEHNR, CDR2 FQNEAQ (reference sequence). This chain's CDR3 is CASSLGFGQGAGEQYF. CDR3 DNA: TGTGCCAGCAGCTTAGGATTTGGACAGGGGGCGGGCGAGCAGTACTTC.

V gene TRBV2 combines with J gene TRBJ2-1, with D perhaps matching TRBD2 (6 bases). Germline-derived CDR1 and CDR2 are SNHLY and FYNNEI. The V and J ends lost 8 bases and 9 bases respectively, with 20 bases between them. The CDR3 has 14 amino acids. CDR3 amino acids: CASCGDSASSEQFF. The CDR3 DNA reads TGTGCCAGCTGCGGGGACTCGGCCTCGAGTGAGCAGTTCTTC.

The V and J genes are TRBV5-3 and TRBJ1-2; TRBD1 matches 7 bases. TRBV5-3 is an open reading frame, and its role is uncertain. J lost 3 bases, V lost 2 bases, and 4 bases had no gene match. The CDR3 contains 14 residues. The CDR3 DNA sequence: TGTGCCAGAAGCTTCAACAGGGGTGACTATGGCTACACCTTC. It is translated as CARSFNRGDYGYTF.

The chain recombines TRBV19 with TRBJ1-5; 9 bases line up with TRBD1. Germline V gives CDR1 LNHDA, CDR2 SQIVND (reference sequence). There are 13 residues in the CDR3. Unmatched junction bases numbered 5, after V lost 7 bases and J lost 7 bases. This chain's CDR3 is CASIGTGRQPQHF. CDR3 DNA: TGTGCCAGTATTGGGACAGGGCGGCAGCCCCAGCATTTT.

This chain links TRBV7-9 with TRBJ1-3; D gene uncertain. CDR1 is SEHNR, CDR2 FQNEAQ, per germline (reference sequence). Trimming removed 7 bases at V and 2 bases at J, with 9 bases between. The CDR3 consists of 13 residues. For the CDR3, the DNA is TGTGCCAGCACCAAGTATGCTGGAAACACCATATATTTT. Residues: CASTKYAGNTIYF.

This clone was found a few times. The V call is TRBV4-3, the J call TRBJ2-7; D may be TRBD2 (5 bases). Trimming shortened V by 0 bases and J by 4 bases, and 13 bases separated the two germline ends. The germline gives CDR1 LGHNA, CDR2 YSLEER. The length of the CDR3 is 15 residues. This chain's CDR3 is CASSQEHGRTYEQYF. The DNA for the CDR3 is TGCGCCAGCAGCCAAGAACACGGACGGACTTACGAGCAGTACTTC.

The chain carries TRBV19 and TRBJ1-1; no reliable D call. Germline V gene data show CDR1 as LNHDA and CDR2 as SQIVND (reference sequence). Trimming pared 2 bases from V and 1 base from J, leaving 11 bases between. The CDR3 consists of 15 residues. The CDR3 DNA sequence: TGTGCCAGTAGTATACGTGGAGCCACGAACACTGAAGCTTTCTTT. Translating gives CASSIRGATNTEAFF.

This chain connects TRBV7-2 to TRBJ1-2; 8 nucleotides match TRBD1. V shed 4 bases, J shed 4 bases, and the junction held 8 bases outside the gene matches. The germline V gene has CDR1 SGHTA and CDR2 FQGNSA. The length of the CDR3 is 15 residues. CDR3 residues: CASSSNPGGGYGYTF. CDR3 sequence (DNA): TGTGCCAGCAGCTCAAATCCAGGGGGCGGCTATGGCTACACCTTC.

The chain couples TRBV6-2 or TRBV6-3 to TRBJ2-2; D gene uncertain. Germline V lookup: CDR1 MNHEY, CDR2 SVGEGT. The V and J ends lost 2 bases and 3 bases respectively, with 4 bases between them. The length of the CDR3 is 13 residues. The CDR3 nucleotides are TGTGCCAGCAGTTACGACTACACCGGGGAGCTGTTTTTT. Translating it yields CASSYDYTGELFF.

The chain's CDR3 is CASSQDRVEAFF. CDR3 coding DNA: TGCGCCAGCAGCCAAGACAGGGTTGAAGCTTTCTTT. The chain carries TRBV4-1 and TRBJ1-1; weak D call: TRBD1 (5 bases). Germline values: CDR1 MGHRA, CDR2 YSYEKL. This CDR3 spans 12 amino acids. The V gene lost 0 bases and the J gene lost 7 bases, with 6 bases spanning the gap.

The rearrangement links TRBV10-3 to TRBJ1-6; D is uncertain. V lost 6 bases and J 7 bases, leaving 13 bases between the germline ends. The CDR3 totals 14 residues. Germline V gives CDR1 ENHRY, CDR2 SYGVKD. The CDR3 DNA is TGTGCCATCAGCGGAGGGTCTGGGAATTCACCCCTCCACTTT. Translated: CAISGGSGNSPLHF.

J is TRBJ1-1 and V is TRBV29-1; 9 nucleotides match TRBD1. The V segment lost 8 bases and the J segment 4 bases; nucleotides outside the gene matches: 8. Germline V gene sequence: CDR1 SQVTM, CDR2 ANQGSEA. There are 13 residues in the CDR3. The CDR3 sequence is CSSKQGASTEAFF. The CDR3 bases are TGCAGCTCAAAACAGGGGGCGAGCACTGAAGCTTTCTTT.

The V call is TRBV4-1, the J call TRBJ1-1; no clear D gene. CDR1 MGHRA and CDR2 YSYEKL come from the germline V gene. Trimming pared 4 bases from V and 0 bases from J, leaving 9 bases between. The CDR3 has 14 amino acids. The CDR3 loop reads CASSRVGVNTEAFF. The CDR3 region has the DNA TGCGCCAGCAGCCGTGTCGGTGTGAACACTGAAGCTTTCTTT.

The genes are TRBV28 and TRBJ2-3; 8 nucleotides agree with TRBD1. V shed 6 bases and J 2 bases; nucleotides not matched to a gene: 7. Germline V lookup: CDR1 MDHEN, CDR2 SYDVKM. This CDR3 contains 15 residues. The CDR3 nucleotides are TGTGCCAGCAGCAAACAGGGGGGTTCCACAGATACGCAGTATTTT. It translates to CASSKQGGSTDTQYF.

This clone was found once. The V and J genes are TRBV10-2 and TRBJ2-2, with 12 positions matching TRBD2. Trimming took 6 bases from V and 6 from J; bases not matched to a gene: 5. The CDR3 consists of 15 residues. Germline values: CDR1 WSHSY, CDR2 SAAADI. Here the CDR3 reads CASRLAGGPAGELFF. The CDR3 DNA sequence: TGCGCCAGCAGGCTAGCGGGAGGGCCCGCCGGGGAGCTGTTTTTT.